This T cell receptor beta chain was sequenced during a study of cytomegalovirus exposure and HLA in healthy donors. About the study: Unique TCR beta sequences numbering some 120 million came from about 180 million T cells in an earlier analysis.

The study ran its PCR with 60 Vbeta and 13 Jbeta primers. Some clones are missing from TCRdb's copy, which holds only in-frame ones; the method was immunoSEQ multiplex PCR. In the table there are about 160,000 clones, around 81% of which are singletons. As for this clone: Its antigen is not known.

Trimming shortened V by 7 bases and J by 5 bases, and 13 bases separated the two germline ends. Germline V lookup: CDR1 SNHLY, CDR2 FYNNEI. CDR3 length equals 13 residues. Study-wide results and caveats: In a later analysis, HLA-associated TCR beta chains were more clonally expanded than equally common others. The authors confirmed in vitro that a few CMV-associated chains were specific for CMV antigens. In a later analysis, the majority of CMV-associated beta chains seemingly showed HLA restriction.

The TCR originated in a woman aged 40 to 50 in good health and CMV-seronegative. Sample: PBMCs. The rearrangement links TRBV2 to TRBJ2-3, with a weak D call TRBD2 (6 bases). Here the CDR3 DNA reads TGTGCCAGCAAGGGCGTGGGAGGAGATACGCAGTATTTT. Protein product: CASKGVGGDTQYF.